This TCR beta chain comes out of a study of blood T cell repertoires in COVID-19. Germline CDR1 and CDR2: LNHDA and SQIVND (reference sequence). The ends were cut back, 3 bases at V and 4 bases at J, with 18 bases in the middle. The CDR3 covers 16 residues. Assay: immunoSEQ multiplex PCR; the TCRdb copy retains only in-frame clones and omits some. The sample holds under 300,000 clones; about 88% are singletons and the top ten take just under 1%. V usage is TRBV19 and J usage is TRBJ1-2; weak D call: TRBD1 (5 bases). The source material was peripheral blood. The receptor was derived from a woman in her 40s who had recovered from COVID-19. The CDR3: CASSIILGGPGYGYTF. CDR3 DNA: TGTGCCAGTAGTATCATTCTCGGGGGACCTGGCTATGGCTACACCTTC.